This T cell receptor beta chain emerged from a study of T-cell reconstitution after alpha-beta-depleted transplantation in children. Study-wide results and limits: Several patients had high TCRbeta diversity at day 60; it came from surviving recipient T cells and thymic progenitors. It was newly produced T cells that mostly accounted for T-cell counts and diversity one year after transplant. Reports say that about two months after transplant, the alpha-beta T cells came out of several hundred graft clones that had expanded.

V was trimmed by 0 bases and J by 1 base, leaving 12 bases between them. The CDR3 sequence is 16 residues long. Germline CDR1 reads MNHEY; CDR2 reads SVGAGI. This clonotype showed up just a few times. The target antigen is unknown. Unique molecular identifiers were used in preparing the TCRbeta library. TCRdb reanalysed the PCR reads using MiXCR and keeps one entry per CDR3 protein. The table shows under 750,000 distinct CDR3 sequences, with about 21% occurring only once. The starting material was PBMCs, mostly from graft donor cells, obtained 360 days after TCRalphabeta/CD19-depleted stem cell transplant. The receptor was isolated from a boy younger than two who had a stem cell transplant for acute myeloid leukemia, so the T cells may come from the graft donor. The chain has TRBV6-5 and TRBJ1-1, with D possibly matching TRBD1 (5 bases). CDR3 sequence reads: CASSYSKWGSNTEAFF. The CDR3 DNA follows: TGTGCCAGCAGTTACTCGAAGTGGGGCTCGAACACTGAAGCTTTCTTT.